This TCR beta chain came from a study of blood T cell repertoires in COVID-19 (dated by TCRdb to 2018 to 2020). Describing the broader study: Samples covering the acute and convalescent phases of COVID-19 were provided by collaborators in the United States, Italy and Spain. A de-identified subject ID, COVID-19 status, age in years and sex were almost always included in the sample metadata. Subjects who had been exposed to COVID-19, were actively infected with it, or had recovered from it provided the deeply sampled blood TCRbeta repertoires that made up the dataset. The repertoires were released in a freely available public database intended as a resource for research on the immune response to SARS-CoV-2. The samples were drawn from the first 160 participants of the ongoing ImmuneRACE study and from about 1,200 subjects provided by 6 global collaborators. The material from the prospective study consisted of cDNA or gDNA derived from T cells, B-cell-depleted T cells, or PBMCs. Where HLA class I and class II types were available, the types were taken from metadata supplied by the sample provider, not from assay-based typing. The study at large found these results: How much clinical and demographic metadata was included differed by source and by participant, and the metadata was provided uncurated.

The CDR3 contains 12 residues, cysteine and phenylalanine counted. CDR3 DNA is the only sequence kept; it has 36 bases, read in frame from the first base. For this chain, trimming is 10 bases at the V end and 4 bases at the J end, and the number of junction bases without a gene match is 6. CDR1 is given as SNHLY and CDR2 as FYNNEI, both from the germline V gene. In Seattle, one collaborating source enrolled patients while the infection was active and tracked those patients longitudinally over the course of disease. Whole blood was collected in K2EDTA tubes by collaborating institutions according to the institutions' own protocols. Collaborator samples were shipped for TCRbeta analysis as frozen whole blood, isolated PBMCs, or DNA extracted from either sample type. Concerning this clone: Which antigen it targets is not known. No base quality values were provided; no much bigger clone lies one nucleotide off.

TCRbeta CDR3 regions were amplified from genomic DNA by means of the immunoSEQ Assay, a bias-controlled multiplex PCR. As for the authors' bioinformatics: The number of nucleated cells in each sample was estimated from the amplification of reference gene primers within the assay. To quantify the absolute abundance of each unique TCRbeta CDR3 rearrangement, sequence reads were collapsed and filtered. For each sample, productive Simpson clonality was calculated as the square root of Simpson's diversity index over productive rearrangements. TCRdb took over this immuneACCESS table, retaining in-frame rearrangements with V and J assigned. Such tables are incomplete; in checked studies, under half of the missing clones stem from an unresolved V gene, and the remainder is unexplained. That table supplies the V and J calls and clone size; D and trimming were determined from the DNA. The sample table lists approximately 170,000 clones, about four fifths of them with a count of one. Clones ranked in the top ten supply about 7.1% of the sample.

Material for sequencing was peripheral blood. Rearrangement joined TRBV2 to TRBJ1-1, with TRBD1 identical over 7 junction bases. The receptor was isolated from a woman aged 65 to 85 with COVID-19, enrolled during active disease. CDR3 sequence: CATTTGFTEAFF. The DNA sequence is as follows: TGTGCCACTACGACAGGGTTCACTGAAGCTTTCTTT.